This T cell receptor (beta chain) was profiled in a study of T cell repertoires in cytomegalovirus infection. The wider study: Public signatures in TCR beta pointed to CMV infection and matching HLA type.

General study findings and limits: Based on cumulative public TCR beta family frequency, carriers of CMV plus the relevant HLA were identified. What dominated the ex vivo response were HLA-C-restricted CMV-specific TCR beta clonotypes.

TCRdb redid the calling of the reads with MiXCR, one entry per CDR3 protein. This table has 110,000 to 150,000 distinct CDR3 sequences, 5.5% to 7% appearing once. This clonotype was seen at least ten times. The antigen remains unidentified. The germline V gene has CDR1 SEHNR and CDR2 FQNEAQ (reference sequence). Trimming left V 5 bases short and J 7 bases short, with 9 bases between. The CDR3 runs to 12 residues. The specimen sequenced was PBMCs. This receptor was taken from a human donor in good health (CMV status not recorded). Some clones in this sample may be carry-over from other donors' samples. This chain uses TRBV7-9 with TRBJ1-3; no firm D call. The CDR3 here is CASSETPNTIYF. CDR3 coding DNA: TGTGCCAGCAGCGAGACGCCGAACACCATATATTTT.